The following is a T cell receptor (beta chain) sequence with its context. Its antigen is undetermined. Sequencing of TCR beta was performed on blood CD8+ and CD4+ T cells. Isolation of CD8+ and CD4+ T cells was performed negatively, whereas enrichment of TEMRA cells was done by FACS. Random-hexamer reverse transcription was applied to about 0.45 to 1 ug RNA. Across 54 Vbeta and 13 Jbeta, TCR beta CDR3 was amplified with immunoSEQ multiplex PCR. Using its own MiXCR run on the immunoSEQ multiplex PCR reads, TCRdb lists one record per CDR3 protein. The data hold 160,000 or so distinct CDR3 sequences, with about 94% observed a single time. Between the trimmed V and J ends, which lost 0 bases and 4 bases, there was a span of 9 bases. Germline V gene lookup returns CDR1 GTSNPN and CDR2 SVGIG (reference sequence). This CDR3 is 13 amino acids long. The sample comes from a study of CD8 T cells in Susac syndrome. Study results and limitations: The TCR sequencing and HLA analysis in the study involved a relatively small number of individuals, as the study acknowledged.

The material sequenced was CD8+ T cells from PBMCs. The TCR was taken from a human donor with multiple sclerosis. V is TRBV30 and J is TRBJ1-2, with unresolved D. The CDR3 region is CAWSVSSLYGYTF. The CDR3 coding sequence is TGTGCCTGGAGTGTGTCCAGCCTCTATGGCTACACCTTC.